This T cell receptor beta chain was sequenced for a study of response to subunit inactivated influenza vaccine. Study findings and constraints: Authors suggested each seasonal influenza vaccination recruits few new T cells.

Turning to this clonotype: Its antigen is unknown.

TCRdb passed the RT-PCR reads through MiXCR, listing each CDR3 protein once. Of 650,000 to 700,000 distinct CDR3 sequences in the sample, less than 20% were seen once. Germline CDR1 ENHRY, CDR2 SYGVKD. V shed 5 bases and J shed 6 bases, with 9 bases lying between them. CDR3 length: 12 residues. Sample: PBMCs from blood, taken about 11 days after vaccination. This sequence originates from a man aged 45-60 years who received an inactivated influenza vaccine. This chain uses TRBV10-3 with TRBJ2-3; no reliable D call. CDR3 sequence reads: CAISLNYDTQYF. Written as DNA, the CDR3 is TGTGCCATCAGTTTGAACTATGATACGCAGTATTTT.